The clone carrying this TCR beta chain was detected many times. As yet, its antigen is unknown. The trim removed 5 bases at V and 2 bases at J, leaving 5 bases unmatched. This CDR3 region has 15 residues. Germline CDR1 MNHEY, CDR2 SMNVEV (reference sequence). Unfractionated whole blood was the source of the extracted total RNA. The source of the sample is a study of human T cells and chemical hapten exposure. The overall study: Minor volume differences among pooled libraries chiefly drove per-sample TCR yield variation. Study results and limitations: DPC sensitization left the count of TCRs above 1 in 1000 unchanged.

The library tagged individual cDNA molecules with unique molecular identifiers. Authors' methods: Counts of TCRs in each sample centred on a median of about 99,000 and extended from roughly 23,000 to 700,000. Each CDR3 protein is one row after TCRdb ran MiXCR on the reads. What appears here as the V and J calls and clone size reflects TCRdb's work, not the paper's. The table records 95,000 to 150,000 distinct CDR3 sequences, 8% to 9.5% of them present only once. The clonotype was recovered from a human donor in good health. Some clones in this sample may be carry-over from other donors' samples. The chain employs TRBV27 and TRBJ2-5; 10 bases are shared with TRBD1. Sequenced sample: whole blood. The CDR3 sequence is CASSLDRGYQETQYF. The CDR3, as DNA: TGTGCCAGCAGTCTGGACAGGGGGTATCAAGAGACCCAGTACTTC.